This T cell receptor (beta chain) was captured in a study of T cell clonality in common variable immunodeficiency. Overall study findings and caveats: Compared with healthy controls, CVID subjects showed increased TCRbeta clonality, mostly in about a third.

CVID and control samples used equivalent genomic DNA input. Clones were sequenced by immunoSEQ multiplex PCR, and TCRdb holds only the in-frame ones, with some missing. The repertoire consists of about 39,000 clones, none detected only once. Caucasian heritage predominated among both patients and controls. Per germline, CDR1 MNHEY and CDR2 SVGEGT. The CDR3 totals 14 residues. J was trimmed by 6 bases and V by 6 bases; bases with no gene match: 10. In its sample, this clone was seen a few times. The antigen is unknown. The read halts 3 residues ahead of the CDR3 end, with the missing end drawn from the germline J gene.

The sequenced sample was peripheral blood mononuclear cells. The chain links TRBV6-2 or TRBV6-3 to TRBJ1-1, with 7 bases that match TRBD1. The TCR sequence derives from a person aged 18-69 years in good health. The CDR3 sequence is CASSNPGQRAEAFF. The sequenced part of the CDR3 DNA is TGTGCCAGCAGCAATCCGGGACAGAGGGCTGAA.